What follows are 27 T cell receptor beta chains derived from one specimen sequenced in a study of T cell clusters in autoimmune cytopenias. TRB amplification used approximately 250 ng of peripheral blood genomic DNA. Multiplex touch-down PCR amplified TRB using TRB-A and TRB-B pools in one tube. TCRdb reprocessed the multiplex PCR reads, keeping one entry per CDR3 protein, no DNA. In all, the sample yields roughly 2,700 distinct CDR3 sequences. The specimen sequenced was peripheral blood. Source of these receptors: a human donor with an autoimmune cytopenia or autoimmune hepatitis (not recorded which).

V usage is TRBV20-1 and J usage is TRBJ2-3; as DNA is missing, the TRBD1 call by TCRdb cannot be tested. Germline CDR1 DFQATT, CDR2 SNEGSKA (reference sequence). This CDR3 spans 13 amino acids. The CDR3 loop is CSAEGTNTDTQYF.

The V gene is TRBV25-1, the J gene TRBJ2-7; without DNA, the TCRdb call of TRBD1 cannot be checked. Per the germline V gene, CDR1 is MGHDK and CDR2 is SYGVNS. This CDR3 has 14 residues. CDR3 sequence: CASSGTVPSSEQYF.

The chain uses TRBV11-2 and TRBJ2-1; the TCRdb D gene call, TRBD2, has no DNA to confirm it. The CDR3 is made up of 13 amino acids. Per the germline V gene, CDR1 is SGHAT and CDR2 is FQNNGV. The CDR3 sequence: CASSTTRGGEQFF.

The chain recombines TRBV7-2 with TRBJ1-6; TCRdb proposes TRBD1, but this gene call is untestable without DNA. CDR3 length: 17 residues. The germline V gene has CDR1 SGHTA and CDR2 FQGNSA. The CDR3: CASRVSGGSSYNSPLHF.

This clonotype registers medium-sized (0.01 to 0.1%) by frequency. The chain links TRBV19 to TRBJ1-2; no DNA is available, so the TRBD1 call from TCRdb remains unchecked. Germline V gene sequence: CDR1 LNHDA, CDR2 SQIVND (reference sequence). The CDR3 extends over 12 amino acids. This CDR3 reads CATLLPPVGYTF. Using reference TRBV19 and TRBJ1-2 for the parts outside the CDR3, the full variable domain is DGGITQSPKYLFRKEGQNVTLSCEQNLNHDAMYWYRQDPGQGLRLIYYSQIVNDFQKGDIAEGYSVSREKKESFPLTVTSAQKNPTAFYLCATLLPPVGYTFGSGTRLTVV.

Its frequency marks this clonotype as medium-sized. The genes are TRBV12-3 or TRBV12-4 and TRBJ2-1; TCRdb proposes TRBD2, but this gene call is untestable without DNA. CDR3 size: 15 residues. This chain's CDR3 is CASTRGLAGVNEQFF.

This rearrangement joins TRBV24-1 to TRBJ2-2; with no DNA, the TCRdb D assignment of TRBD1 cannot be verified. Per germline, CDR1 KGHDR and CDR2 SFDVKD. The CDR3 is 14 residues long. CDR3 sequence reads: CATSDNRGAGELFF.

The chain couples TRBV20-1 to TRBJ2-7; checking the TCRdb D call of TRBD1 is not possible without DNA. CDR1 is DFQATT, CDR2 SNEGSKA, per germline (reference sequence). The CDR3 covers 13 residues. The CDR3 spells CSARGTDAWEQYF.

Frequency places this clonotype as medium-sized. The J gene is TRBJ1-1, the V gene TRBV5-4. The CDR3 extends over 14 amino acids. Per germline, CDR1 SGHNT and CDR2 YYREEE (reference sequence). Here the CDR3 reads CASSLGGRGTEAFF. The variable domain in full, with the rest retrieved from reference TRBV5-4 and TRBJ1-1, is ETGVTQSPTHLIKTRGQQVTLRCSSQSGHNTVSWYQQALGQGPQFIFQYYREEENGRGNFPPRFSGLQFPNYSSELNVNALELDDSALYLCASSLGGRGTEAFFGQGTRLTVV.

This clonotype is deemed medium-sized (0.01 to 0.1%) by its frequency. This chain connects TRBV27 to TRBJ2-5; TCRdb selects TRBD2, and the lack of DNA leaves this call unchecked. Germline V gene lookup returns CDR1 MNHEY and CDR2 SMNVEV (reference sequence). The CDR3 extends over 16 amino acids. CDR3 in amino acids: CASSTLGEGVQETQYF.

According to its frequency, this clonotype is medium-sized (0.01 to 0.1%). V usage is TRBV27 and J usage is TRBJ2-6; TCRdb's assignment of TRBD1 cannot be checked, as there is no DNA. This CDR3 spans 15 amino acids. Germline V gene sequence: CDR1 MNHEY, CDR2 SMNVEV (reference sequence). Here the CDR3 reads CASSFQGAGANVLTF.

This clonotype counts as medium-sized by frequency. The chain employs TRBV18 and TRBJ2-3. The germline V gene encodes CDR1 KGHSH and CDR2 LQKENI. CDR3 length: 16 residues. CDR3 sequence: CASSPTGGLSTDTQYF.

This clonotype shows up as medium-sized by frequency. The J gene is TRBJ1-2, the V gene TRBV12-3 or TRBV12-4. The CDR3 runs 12 residues. CDR3 region: CASSLLGYGYTF.

Judged by frequency, this clonotype is medium-sized. The genes are TRBV6-1 and TRBJ2-3; with no DNA, the TCRdb D assignment of TRBD2 cannot be verified. Per the germline V gene, CDR1 is MNHNS and CDR2 is SASEGT. The CDR3 contains 17 residues. CDR3 in amino acids: CASSEKVDTGVTDTQYF.

This chain links TRBV5-1 with TRBJ2-3. The CDR3 extends over 15 amino acids. The germline V gene has CDR1 SGHRS and CDR2 YFSETQ. Here the CDR3 reads CASSFRGVGTDTQYF.

The chain uses TRBV10-3 and TRBJ2-3; checking the TCRdb D call of TRBD2 is not possible without DNA. This CDR3 has 16 residues. Germline lookup yields CDR1 ENHRY and CDR2 SYGVKD. CDR3 in amino acids: CASWPRVWGGTDTQYF.

Frequency places this clonotype as medium-sized. The V gene is TRBV12-3 or TRBV12-4, the J gene TRBJ2-1; as DNA is missing, the TRBD1 call by TCRdb cannot be tested. The CDR3 spans 14 residues. CDR3: CASSLSSRGNEQFF.

By frequency, this clonotype registers medium-sized. The chain combines TRBV7-9 with TRBJ1-6; the TCRdb D gene call, TRBD1, has no DNA to confirm it. CDR3 length equals 17 residues. Germline V gives CDR1 SEHNR, CDR2 FQNEAQ (reference sequence). The CDR3 sequence: CASSYHDWQGQSSPLHF.

In terms of frequency, this clonotype is medium-sized. The V gene is TRBV24-1, the J gene TRBJ2-5; the D call of TRBD1 rests on TCRdb alone, since no DNA is present to check it. Per germline, CDR1 KGHDR and CDR2 SFDVKD. This CDR3 is 15 amino acids long. The CDR3 region is CATSDYRDRGETQYF.

This clonotype ranks as medium-sized in terms of frequency. This chain connects TRBV20-1 to TRBJ1-2; TCRdb proposes TRBD1, but this gene call is untestable without DNA. The germline CDR1 and CDR2 sequences are DFQATT and SNEGSKA (reference sequence). The CDR3 is 13 amino acids. CDR3 sequence reads: CSARPGIGYGYTF.

The J gene is TRBJ2-5, the V gene TRBV7-2; TCRdb gives TRBD2 as the D gene, but with no DNA this cannot be confirmed. The CDR3 has 15 residues. Germline CDR1 and CDR2: SGHTA and FQGNSA. The CDR3 sequence is CASSHTWGGRETQYF.

This clonotype is medium-sized (0.01 to 0.1%) by frequency. CDR3 protein: CASSSRGTSDFSGANVLTF. J is TRBJ2-6 and V is TRBV19; absent DNA, TCRdb's TRBD1 call cannot be checked. This CDR3 is built from 19 residues. The germline CDR1 and CDR2 sequences are LNHDA and SQIVND (reference sequence).

This clonotype is identified as medium-sized from frequency. This chain connects TRBV27 to TRBJ1-4; TCRdb calls TRBD1, which cannot be checked without DNA. There are 15 residues in the CDR3. The V gene's germline CDR1 is MNHEY and CDR2 SMNVEV (reference sequence). This CDR3 reads CASAKGDRGVEKLFF.

This clonotype is identified as medium-sized (0.01 to 0.1%) from frequency. The rearrangement links TRBV7-6 to TRBJ1-1; without DNA, the TCRdb call of TRBD1 cannot be checked. The germline gives CDR1 SGHVS, CDR2 FNYEAQ. This CDR3 has 18 amino acids. The CDR3 region is CASSFTGQGLWGNTEAFF.

Its frequency marks this clonotype as medium-sized. The chain has TRBV30 and TRBJ2-1; TCRdb's D call of TRBD2 is untestable without DNA. The CDR3 spans 15 residues. The germline CDR1 and CDR2 sequences are GTSNPN and SVGIG (reference sequence). The CDR3 loop reads CAWSLLAGASSEQFF.

This clonotype is called large (0.1 to 1%) based on its frequency. The genes are TRBV15 and TRBJ2-2. This CDR3 contains 14 residues. Germline-derived CDR1 and CDR2 are LNHNV and YYDKDF (reference sequence). The CDR3 protein is CATSLWTETGELFF.

This clonotype is identified as medium-sized from frequency. V and J are TRBV27 and TRBJ2-7; with no DNA, the TCRdb D assignment of TRBD1 cannot be verified. Germline CDR1 MNHEY, CDR2 SMNVEV (reference sequence). The CDR3 loop spans 14 amino acids. CDR3 residues: CASSLGGAGGEQYF.